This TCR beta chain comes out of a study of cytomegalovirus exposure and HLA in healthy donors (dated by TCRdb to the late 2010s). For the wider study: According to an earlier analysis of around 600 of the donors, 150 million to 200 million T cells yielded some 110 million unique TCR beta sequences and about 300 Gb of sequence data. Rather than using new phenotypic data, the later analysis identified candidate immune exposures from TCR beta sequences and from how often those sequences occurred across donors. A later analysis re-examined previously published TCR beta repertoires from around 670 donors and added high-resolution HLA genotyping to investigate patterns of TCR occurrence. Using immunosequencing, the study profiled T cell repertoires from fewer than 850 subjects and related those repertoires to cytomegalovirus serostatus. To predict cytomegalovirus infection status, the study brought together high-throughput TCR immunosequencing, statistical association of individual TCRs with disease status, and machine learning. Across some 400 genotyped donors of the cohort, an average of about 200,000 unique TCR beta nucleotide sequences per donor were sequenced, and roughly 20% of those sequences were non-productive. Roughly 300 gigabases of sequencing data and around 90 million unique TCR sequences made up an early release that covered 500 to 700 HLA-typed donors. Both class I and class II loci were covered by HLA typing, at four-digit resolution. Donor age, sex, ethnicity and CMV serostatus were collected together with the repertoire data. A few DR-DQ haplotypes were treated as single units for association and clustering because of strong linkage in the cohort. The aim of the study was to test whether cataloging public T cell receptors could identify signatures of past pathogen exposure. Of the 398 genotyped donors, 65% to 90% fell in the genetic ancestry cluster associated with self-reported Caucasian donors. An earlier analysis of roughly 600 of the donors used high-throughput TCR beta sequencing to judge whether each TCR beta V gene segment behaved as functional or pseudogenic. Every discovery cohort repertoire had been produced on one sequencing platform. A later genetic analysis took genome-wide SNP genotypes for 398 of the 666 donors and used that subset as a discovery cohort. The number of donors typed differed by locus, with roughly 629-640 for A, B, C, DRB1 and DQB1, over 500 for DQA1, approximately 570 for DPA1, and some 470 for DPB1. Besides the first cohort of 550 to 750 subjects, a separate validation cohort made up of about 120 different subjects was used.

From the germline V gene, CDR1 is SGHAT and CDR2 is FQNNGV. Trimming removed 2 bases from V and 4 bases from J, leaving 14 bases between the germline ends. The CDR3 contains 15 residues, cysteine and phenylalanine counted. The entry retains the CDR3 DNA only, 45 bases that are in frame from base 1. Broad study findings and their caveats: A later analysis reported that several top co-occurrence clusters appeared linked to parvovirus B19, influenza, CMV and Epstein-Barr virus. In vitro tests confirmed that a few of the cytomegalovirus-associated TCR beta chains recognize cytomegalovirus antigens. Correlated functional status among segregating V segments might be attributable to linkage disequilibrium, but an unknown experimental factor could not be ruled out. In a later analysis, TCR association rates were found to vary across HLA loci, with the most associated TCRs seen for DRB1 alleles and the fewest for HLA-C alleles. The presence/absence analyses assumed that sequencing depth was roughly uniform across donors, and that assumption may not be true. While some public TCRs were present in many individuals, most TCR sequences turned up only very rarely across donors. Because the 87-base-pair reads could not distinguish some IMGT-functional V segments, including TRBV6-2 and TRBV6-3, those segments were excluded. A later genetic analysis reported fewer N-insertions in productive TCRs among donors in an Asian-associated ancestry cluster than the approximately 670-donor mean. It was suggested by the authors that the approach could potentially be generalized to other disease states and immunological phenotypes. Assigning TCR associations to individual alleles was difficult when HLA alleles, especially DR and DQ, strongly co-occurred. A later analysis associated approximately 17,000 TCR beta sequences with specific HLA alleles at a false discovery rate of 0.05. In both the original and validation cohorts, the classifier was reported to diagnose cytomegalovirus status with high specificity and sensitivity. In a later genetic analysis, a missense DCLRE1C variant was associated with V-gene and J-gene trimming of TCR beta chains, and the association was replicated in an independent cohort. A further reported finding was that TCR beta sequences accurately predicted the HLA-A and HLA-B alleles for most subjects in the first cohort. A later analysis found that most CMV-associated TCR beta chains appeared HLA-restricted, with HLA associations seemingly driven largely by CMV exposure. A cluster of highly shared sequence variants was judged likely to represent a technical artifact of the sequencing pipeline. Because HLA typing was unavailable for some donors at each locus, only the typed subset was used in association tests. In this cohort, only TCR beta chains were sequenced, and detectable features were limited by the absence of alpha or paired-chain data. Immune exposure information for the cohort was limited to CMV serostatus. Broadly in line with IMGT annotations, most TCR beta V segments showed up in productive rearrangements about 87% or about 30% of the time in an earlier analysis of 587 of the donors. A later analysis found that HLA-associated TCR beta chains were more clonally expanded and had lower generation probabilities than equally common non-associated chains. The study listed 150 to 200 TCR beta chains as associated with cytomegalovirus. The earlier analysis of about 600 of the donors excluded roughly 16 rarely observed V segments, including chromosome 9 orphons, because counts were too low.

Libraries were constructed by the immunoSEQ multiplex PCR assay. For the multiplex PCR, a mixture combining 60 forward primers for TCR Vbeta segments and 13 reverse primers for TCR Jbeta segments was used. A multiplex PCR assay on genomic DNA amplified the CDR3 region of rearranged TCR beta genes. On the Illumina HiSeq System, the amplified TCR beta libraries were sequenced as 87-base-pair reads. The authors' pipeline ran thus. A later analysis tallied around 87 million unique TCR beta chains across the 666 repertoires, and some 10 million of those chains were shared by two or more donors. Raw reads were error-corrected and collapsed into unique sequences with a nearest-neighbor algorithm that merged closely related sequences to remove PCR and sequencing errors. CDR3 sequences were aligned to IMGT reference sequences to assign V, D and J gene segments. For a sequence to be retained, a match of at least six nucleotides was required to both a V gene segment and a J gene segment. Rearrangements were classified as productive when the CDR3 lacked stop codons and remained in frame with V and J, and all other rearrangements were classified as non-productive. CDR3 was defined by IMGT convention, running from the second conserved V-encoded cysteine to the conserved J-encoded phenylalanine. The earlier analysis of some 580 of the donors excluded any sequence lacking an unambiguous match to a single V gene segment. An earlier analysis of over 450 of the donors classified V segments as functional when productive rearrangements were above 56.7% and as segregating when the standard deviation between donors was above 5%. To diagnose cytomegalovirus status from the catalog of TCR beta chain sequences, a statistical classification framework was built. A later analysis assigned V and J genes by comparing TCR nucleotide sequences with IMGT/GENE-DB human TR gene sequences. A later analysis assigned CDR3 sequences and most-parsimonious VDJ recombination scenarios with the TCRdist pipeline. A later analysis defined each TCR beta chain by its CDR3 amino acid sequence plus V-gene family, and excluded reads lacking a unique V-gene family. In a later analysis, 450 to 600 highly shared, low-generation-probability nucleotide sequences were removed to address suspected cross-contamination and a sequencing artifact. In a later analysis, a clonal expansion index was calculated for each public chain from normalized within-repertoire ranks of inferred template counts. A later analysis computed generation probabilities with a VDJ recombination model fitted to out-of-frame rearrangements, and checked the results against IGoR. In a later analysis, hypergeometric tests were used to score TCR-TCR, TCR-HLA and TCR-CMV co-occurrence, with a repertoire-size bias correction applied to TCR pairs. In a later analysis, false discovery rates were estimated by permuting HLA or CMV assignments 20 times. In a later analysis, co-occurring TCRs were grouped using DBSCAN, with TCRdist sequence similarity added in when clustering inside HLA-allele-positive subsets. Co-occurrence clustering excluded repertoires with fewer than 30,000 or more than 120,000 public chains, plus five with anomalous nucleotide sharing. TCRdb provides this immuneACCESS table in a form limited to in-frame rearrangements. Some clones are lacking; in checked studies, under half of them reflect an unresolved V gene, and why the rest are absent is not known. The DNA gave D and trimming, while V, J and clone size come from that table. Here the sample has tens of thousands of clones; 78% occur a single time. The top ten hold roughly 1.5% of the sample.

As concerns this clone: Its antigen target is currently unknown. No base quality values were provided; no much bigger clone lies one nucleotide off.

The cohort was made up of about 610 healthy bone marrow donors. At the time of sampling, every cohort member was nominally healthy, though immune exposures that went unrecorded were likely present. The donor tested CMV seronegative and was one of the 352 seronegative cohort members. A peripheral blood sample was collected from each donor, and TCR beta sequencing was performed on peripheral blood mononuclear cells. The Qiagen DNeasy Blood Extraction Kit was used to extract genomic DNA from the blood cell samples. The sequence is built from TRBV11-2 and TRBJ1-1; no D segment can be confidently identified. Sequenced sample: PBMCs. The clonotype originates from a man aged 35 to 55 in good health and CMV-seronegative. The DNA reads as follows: TGTGCCAGCAGCTTAAATCCGTCACAGAGCACTGAAGCTTTCTTT. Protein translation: CASSLNPSQSTEAFF.